The present T cell receptor (beta chain) was sequenced within a study of OX40 agonist ivuxolimab in advanced cancers. Study background: In this cohort, patients received ivuxolimab, an agonistic anti-OX40 (CD134) antibody. Dose-escalation patients had hepatocellular carcinoma, melanoma, renal cell or head and neck cancer.

On this clone: Its matching antigen is unknown.

Study-wide points: Individuals who were partial responders at 0.1-3.0 mg/kg had clonal expansion that ranked among the lowest.

The CDR3 spans 14 residues. V dropped 4 bases and J dropped 9 bases, with 14 bases sitting between them. The germline V gene encodes CDR1 SGHRS and CDR2 YFSETQ. Here immunoSEQ multiplex PCR was the method, and the copy in TCRdb shows in-frame clones only, minus some. The sample has approximately 68,000 clones; around 83% are singletons. The genes are TRBV5-1 and TRBJ1-6, with D possibly TRBD1 on 5 matching bases. This sequence was found in an adult with an advanced solid tumor such as melanoma, head and neck, liver or kidney cancer. The sequencing here drew on CD4+ or CD8+ T cells sorted from blood, taken in a trial of the OX40 agonist ivuxolimab. The CDR3 spells CASSQGTGFSPLHF. The CDR3 DNA is TGCGCCAGCAGCCAAGGGACGGGTTTTTCACCCCTCCACTTT.